The following is a T cell receptor (beta chain) sequence with its context. What it recognizes is unknown. One end of the junction fails to match germline, which may point to a read error. From germline, CDR1 is MDHEN and CDR2 SYDVKM. This CDR3 is 16 amino acids long. Across several immunoSEQ plates, the genomic DNA of each subset was split evenly. Produced via immunoSEQ multiplex PCR; TCRdb's table is partial and in-frame only. The profile shows around 300,000 clones, over 75% of them singletons. This sample stems from a study of shared clonotypes between healthy human individuals. Study conclusions and caveats: Clonotype sharing across a handful of donors was observed for 4% to 5.5% of naive CD4 clonotypes. Rarefaction showed sorted-subset sequencing was incomplete despite large depth. Clonotype sharing among donors was thought likely to change with sequencing depth.

V and J are TRBV28 and TRBJ1-2; TRBD1 might be the D (5 bases). The material sequenced was memory CD8+ T cells sorted from blood. Stated subset: CD45RO+ cells pooled with CCR7-negative TemRA cells. This TCR came from a man in his late teens or twenties in good health. CDR3 protein: CASRRQSPPTKYGYTF. CDR3 bases: TGTGCCAGCAGGAGACAGAGCCCGCCTACTAAGTATGGCTACACCTTC.